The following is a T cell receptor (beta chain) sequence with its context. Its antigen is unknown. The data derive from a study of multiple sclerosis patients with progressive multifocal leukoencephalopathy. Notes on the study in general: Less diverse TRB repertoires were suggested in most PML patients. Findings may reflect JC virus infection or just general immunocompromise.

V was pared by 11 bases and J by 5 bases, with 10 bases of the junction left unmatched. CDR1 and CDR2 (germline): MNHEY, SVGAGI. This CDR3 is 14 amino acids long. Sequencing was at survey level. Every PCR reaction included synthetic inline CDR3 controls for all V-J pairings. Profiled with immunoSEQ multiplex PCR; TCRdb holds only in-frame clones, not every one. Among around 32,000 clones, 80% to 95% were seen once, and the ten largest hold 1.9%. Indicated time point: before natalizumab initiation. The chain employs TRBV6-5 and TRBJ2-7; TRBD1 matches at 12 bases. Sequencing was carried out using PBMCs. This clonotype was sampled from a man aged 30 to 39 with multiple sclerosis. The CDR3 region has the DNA TGTGCCCAGTCGGCCGGGACAGGGGGCCACGAGCAGTACTTC. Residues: CAQSAGTGGHEQYF.